This T cell receptor beta chain originates from a study of cytomegalovirus exposure and HLA in healthy donors. Overall study results and limits: It was 160 or so TCR beta chains that were listed as cytomegalovirus-associated.

About this clone itself: Its antigen is still unknown.

Germline V gives CDR1 MNHNS, CDR2 SASEGT. This CDR3 has 14 residues. The V and J ends lost 4 bases and 1 base, in that order; junction bases with no gene match: 2. Here immunoSEQ multiplex PCR was the method, and the copy in TCRdb shows in-frame clones only, minus some. This repertoire shows about 73,000 clones, roughly 95% found once; its top ten account for roughly 3.3%. The rearrangement links TRBV6-1 to TRBJ1-1; 8 nucleotides match TRBD1. This TCR was recovered from a man aged 18 to 29 in good health and CMV-seronegative. Sequencing was done on a sample of PBMCs. The CDR3: CASSGGQENTEAFF. In DNA form, the CDR3 reads TGTGCCAGCAGTGGGGGACAGGAGAACACTGAAGCTTTCTTT.